This T cell receptor (beta chain) derives from a study of CD8 T cells in Susac syndrome. Study conclusions and caveats: The study conceded that relatively few individuals underwent its TCR sequencing and HLA analysis.

Random hexamers primed reverse transcription of about 0.5 to 1 ug RNA. Each CDR3 protein is one row after TCRdb ran MiXCR on the immunoSEQ multiplex PCR reads. Among about 180,000 distinct CDR3 sequences, about 94% were seen once, and the ten largest hold about 0.088%. To note about this clonotype: The target antigen is unknown.

The clonotype originates from a human donor with multiple sclerosis. Sequences were obtained from CD4+ T cells from PBMCs.

CDR3 loop: CASKNFNRGNYGYTF. As DNA, the CDR3 is TGTGCCAGCAAAAACTTTAACAGGGGGAACTATGGCTACACCTTC. The rearrangement joins TRBV7-2 to TRBJ1-2; 8 nucleotides match TRBD1. The CDR3 is made up of 15 amino acids. Germline CDR1 is SGHTA and CDR2 is FQGNSA. Trimming cost V 7 bases and J 2 bases; bases outside gene matches: 9. The whole variable domain, filled in from reference TRBV7-2 and TRBJ1-2, reads GAGVSQSPSNKVTEKGKDVELRCDPISGHTALYWYRQSLGQGLEFLIYFQGNSAPDKSGLPSDRFSAERTGGSVSTLTIQRTQQEDSAVYLCASKNFNRGNYGYTFGSGTRLTVV.